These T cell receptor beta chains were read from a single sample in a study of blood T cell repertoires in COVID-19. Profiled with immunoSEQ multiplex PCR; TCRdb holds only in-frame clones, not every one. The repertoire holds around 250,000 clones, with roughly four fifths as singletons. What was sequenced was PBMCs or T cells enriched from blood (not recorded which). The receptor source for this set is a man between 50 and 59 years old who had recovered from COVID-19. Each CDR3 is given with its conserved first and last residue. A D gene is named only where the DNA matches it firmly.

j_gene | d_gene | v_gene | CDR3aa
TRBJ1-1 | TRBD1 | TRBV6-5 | CASSYARDRGREAFF
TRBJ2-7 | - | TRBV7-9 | CASSIGLRTDLSSYEQYF
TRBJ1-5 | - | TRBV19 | CASRPQIYQPQHF
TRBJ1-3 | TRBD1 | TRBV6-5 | CATGQTSGNTIYF
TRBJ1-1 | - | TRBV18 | CASSPRDTARGTNTEAFF
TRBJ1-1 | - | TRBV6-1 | CASSEVAEAFF
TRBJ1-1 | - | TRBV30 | CAWSAKTLTANTEAFF
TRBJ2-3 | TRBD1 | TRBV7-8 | CASSLRGLTQYF
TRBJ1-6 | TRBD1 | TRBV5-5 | CASSLGGTVNSPLHF
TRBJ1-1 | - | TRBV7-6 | CASSLIPGREAFF
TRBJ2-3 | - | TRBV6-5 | CASRFIRGFLTDTQYF
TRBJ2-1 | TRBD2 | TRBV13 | CASSSPGTSVIHEQFF
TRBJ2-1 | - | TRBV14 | CASSQGGTVYNEQFF
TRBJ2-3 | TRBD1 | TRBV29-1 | CSVEDTGTDTDTQYF
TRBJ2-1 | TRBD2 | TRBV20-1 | CSASDPLTSVDEQFF
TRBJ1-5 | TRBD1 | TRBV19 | CASSRSTGDSNQPQHF
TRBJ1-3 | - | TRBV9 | CASSVARQGGSGNTIYF
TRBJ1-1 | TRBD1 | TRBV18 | CASSPGTGNTEAFF
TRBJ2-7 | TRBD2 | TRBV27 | CASSLLGGNYEQYF
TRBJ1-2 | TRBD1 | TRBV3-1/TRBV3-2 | CASSQGTDYGYTF
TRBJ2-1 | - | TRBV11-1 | CASSEEARGEQFF
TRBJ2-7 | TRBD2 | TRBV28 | CASRYKREDQTEQYF
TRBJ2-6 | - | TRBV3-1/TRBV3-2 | CASSQDLSGSSGANVLTF
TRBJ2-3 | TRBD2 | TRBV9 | CASSLSGRATDTQYF
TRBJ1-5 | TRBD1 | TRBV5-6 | CASSLKGTANQPQHF
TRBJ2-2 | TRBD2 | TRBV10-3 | CAISGLAGTGELFF
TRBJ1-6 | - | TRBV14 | CASSFDRPPVSPLHF
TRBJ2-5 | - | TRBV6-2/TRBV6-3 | CASSYSTGFQGPPQETQYF
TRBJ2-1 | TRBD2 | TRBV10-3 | CATLLAGGPHNEQFF
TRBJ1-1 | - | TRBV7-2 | CASSPGRGAEAFF
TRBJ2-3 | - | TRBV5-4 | CASSSGQLDTQYF
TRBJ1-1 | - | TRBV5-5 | CASSLNRQAFF
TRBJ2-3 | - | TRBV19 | CASSIGARDTQYF
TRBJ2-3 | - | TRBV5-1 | CASSWTISGPTDTQYF
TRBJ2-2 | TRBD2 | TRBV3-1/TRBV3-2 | CASSQRLAGGETNTGELFF
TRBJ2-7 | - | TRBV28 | CASSKSYEQYF
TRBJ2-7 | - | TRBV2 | CASSETPGYEQYF
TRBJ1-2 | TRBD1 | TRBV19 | CASSIGDRGRTYGYTF
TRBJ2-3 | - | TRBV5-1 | CASSSLLDSARDTQYF
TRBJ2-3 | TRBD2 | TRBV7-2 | CASSRSGKGTDTQYF
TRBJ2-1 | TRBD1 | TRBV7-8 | CASSLEWSTGFSYNEQFF
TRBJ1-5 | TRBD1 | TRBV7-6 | CASSLGSGGRSNQPQHF
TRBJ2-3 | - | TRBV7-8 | CASRALGSLDTQYF
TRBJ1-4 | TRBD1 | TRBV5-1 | CASSPDRSEKLFF
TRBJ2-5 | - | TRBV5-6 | CASSILGPETQYF
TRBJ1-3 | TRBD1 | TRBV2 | CASSATGVLGNTIYF
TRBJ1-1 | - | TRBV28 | CASSSPSLNTEAFF
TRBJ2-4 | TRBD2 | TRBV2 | CASSGSGGGVQYF